Below, 4 T cell receptor beta chains from the same sample are listed, as sequenced in a study of blood T cells in healthy people across ages. A second PCR, run for roughly 7 to 12 cycles, used a sample-barcoded 5' primer plus a J-beta primer mix. In TCRdb, the 5' RACE reads were re-called with MiXCR into one record per CDR3 protein. Here the sample spans approximately 580,000 distinct CDR3 sequences, approximately 25% being singletons. These same records also appear under a second study, on T cells of mothers and their children.

The sequencing input was blood. These receptors were obtained from a boy younger than 18 in good health.

This clonotype was recorded a few times. The V and J genes are TRBV12-3 or TRBV12-4 and TRBJ1-6; D is undetermined. V was shortened by 6 bases and J by 10 bases, with 13 bases between the two germline ends. The CDR3 consists of 13 residues. The CDR3 spells CASSPQRKSPLHF. DNA of the CDR3: TGTGCCAGCAGCCCCCAAAGGAAGTCACCCCTCCACTTT.

The gene calls are TRBV7-9 and TRBJ2-3; 11 bases line up with TRBD2. Germline assignment: CDR1 SEHNR and CDR2 FQNEAQ (reference sequence). J gave up 4 bases and V 4 bases, and 10 bases lay outside the gene matches. The CDR3 runs to 17 residues. In nucleotides, the CDR3 is TGTGCCAGCAGCTCCCCTCGTAGCGGGGGGGCCCCAGATACGCAGTATTTT. It yields the protein CASSSPRSGGAPDTQYF.

The chain couples TRBV5-1 to TRBJ1-4, with D possibly TRBD1 on 6 matching bases. V lost 0 bases and J lost 8, with 11 bases in between. CDR3 size: 14 residues. Germline CDR1 and CDR2: SGHRS and YFSETQ. CDR3 coding DNA: TGCGCCAGCAGCTTGGTGGGGGCGCCCGAAAAACTGTTTTTT. It encodes CASSLVGAPEKLFF.

The CDR3 loop is CASSPLPGTDPRNGLFF. The CDR3 DNA follows: TGTGCCAGCTCACCACTCCCCGGGACCGATCCTAGGAATGGACTGTTTTTT. J is TRBJ1-4 and V is TRBV18; a possible D gene is TRBD1 (5 bases). V lost 1 base to trimming and J lost 13 bases, with 25 bases between them. Germline CDR1 is KGHSH and CDR2 is LQKENI. The CDR3 spans 17 residues.